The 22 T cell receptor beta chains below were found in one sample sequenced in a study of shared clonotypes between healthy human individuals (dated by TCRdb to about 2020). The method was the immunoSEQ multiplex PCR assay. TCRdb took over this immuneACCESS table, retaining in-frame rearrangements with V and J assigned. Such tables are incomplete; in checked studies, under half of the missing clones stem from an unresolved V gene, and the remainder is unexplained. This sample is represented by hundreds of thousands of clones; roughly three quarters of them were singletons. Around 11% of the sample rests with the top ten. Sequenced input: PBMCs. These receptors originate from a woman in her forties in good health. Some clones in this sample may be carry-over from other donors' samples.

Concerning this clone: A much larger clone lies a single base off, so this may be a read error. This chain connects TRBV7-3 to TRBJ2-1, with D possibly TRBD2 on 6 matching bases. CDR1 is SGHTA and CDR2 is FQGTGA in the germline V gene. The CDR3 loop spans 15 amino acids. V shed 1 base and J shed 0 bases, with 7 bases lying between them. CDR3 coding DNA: TGTGCCAGCAGCTTAAGCGGGGTCTCCTACAATGAGCAGTTCTTC. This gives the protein CASSLSGVSYNEQFF.

The CDR3 is CASSPTGGGRGYNEQFF. The CDR3, as DNA: TGTGCCAGCAGCCCCACGGGTGGCGGGAGGGGTTACAATGAGCAGTTCTTC. The chain uses TRBV7-8 and TRBJ2-1, with 9 bases that match TRBD2. The CDR3 is made up of 17 amino acids. Germline V gene lookup returns CDR1 SGHVS and CDR2 FQNEAQ. Losses at the gene ends were 5 bases for V and 4 bases for J; bases not matched to a gene: 12.

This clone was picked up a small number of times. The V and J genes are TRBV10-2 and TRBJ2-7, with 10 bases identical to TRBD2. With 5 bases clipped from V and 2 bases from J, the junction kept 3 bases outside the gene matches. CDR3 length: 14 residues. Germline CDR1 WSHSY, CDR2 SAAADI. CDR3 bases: TGCGCCAGCAGTCCTAGCGGGAGAACCTACGAGCAGTACTTC. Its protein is CASSPSGRTYEQYF.

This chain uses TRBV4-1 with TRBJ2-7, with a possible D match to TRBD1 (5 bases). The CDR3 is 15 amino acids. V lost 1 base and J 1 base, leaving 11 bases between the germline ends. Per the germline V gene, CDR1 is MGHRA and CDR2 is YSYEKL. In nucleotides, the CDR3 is TGCGCCAGCAGCCAAGCCCCTACAGGTTCCTACGAGCAGTACTTC. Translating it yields CASSQAPTGSYEQYF.

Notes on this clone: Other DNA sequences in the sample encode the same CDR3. For the CDR3, the DNA is TGCGCCAGCAGTGTTAGTAGCAATCAGCCCCAGCATTTT. Its translation is CASSVSSNQPQHF. This chain joins TRBV5-1 and TRBJ1-5; D unclear. This CDR3 spans 13 amino acids. Germline CDR1 SGHRS, CDR2 YFSETQ. Trimming stripped 5 bases from V and 0 bases from J, with 6 bases between.

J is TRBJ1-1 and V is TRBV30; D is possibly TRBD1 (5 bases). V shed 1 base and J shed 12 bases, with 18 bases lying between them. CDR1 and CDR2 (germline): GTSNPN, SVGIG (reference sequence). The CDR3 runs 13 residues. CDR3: CAWSAQGPQPPFF. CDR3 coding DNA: TGTGCCTGGAGTGCCCAGGGCCCCCAGCCCCCTTTCTTT.

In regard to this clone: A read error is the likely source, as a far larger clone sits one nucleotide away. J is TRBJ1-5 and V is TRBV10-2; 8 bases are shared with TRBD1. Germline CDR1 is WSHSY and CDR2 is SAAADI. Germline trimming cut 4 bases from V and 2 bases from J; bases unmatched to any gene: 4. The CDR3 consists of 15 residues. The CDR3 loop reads CASSGDRTRNQPQHF. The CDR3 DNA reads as TGCGCCAGCAGTGGGGACAGGACCCGCAATCAGCCCCAGCATTTT.

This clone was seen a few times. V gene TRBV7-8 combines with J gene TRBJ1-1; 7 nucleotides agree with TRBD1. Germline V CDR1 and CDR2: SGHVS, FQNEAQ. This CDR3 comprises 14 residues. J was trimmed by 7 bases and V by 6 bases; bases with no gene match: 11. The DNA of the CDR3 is TGTGCCAGCAGGAGATTGGACAGGTCGATTGAAGCTTTCTTT. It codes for CASRRLDRSIEAFF.

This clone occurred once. The CDR3: CATFLRSGFNQPQHF. The CDR3 DNA reads as TGTGCCACCTTCCTAAGGTCAGGATTCAATCAGCCCCAGCATTTT. The chain links TRBV28 to TRBJ1-5; no reliable D call. CDR1 is MDHEN, CDR2 SYDVKM, per germline. The V and J ends lost 10 bases and 3 bases respectively, with 19 bases between them. The CDR3 length is 15 residues. The full variable domain, in which reference TRBV28 and TRBJ1-5 provide the parts outside the CDR3, is DVKVTQSSRYLVKRTGEKVFLECVQDMDHENMFWYRQDPGLGLRLIYFSYDVKMKEKGDIPEGYSVSREKKERFSLILESASTNQTSMYLCATFLRSGFNQPQHFGDGTRLSIL.

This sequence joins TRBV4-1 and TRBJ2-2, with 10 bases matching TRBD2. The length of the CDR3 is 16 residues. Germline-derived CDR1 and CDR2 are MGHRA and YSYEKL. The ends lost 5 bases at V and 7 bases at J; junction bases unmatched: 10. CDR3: CASSYTSGKTGGELFF. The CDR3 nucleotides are TGCGCCAGCAGCTATACTAGCGGGAAGACGGGCGGGGAGCTGTTTTTT.

CDR3 nucleotide sequence: TGTGCCAGCAGCTCCGGCCTGAAAAGTAATGAAAAACTGTTTTTT. It specifies CASSSGLKSNEKLFF. The chain has TRBV7-6 and TRBJ1-4, with D unresolved. From germline, CDR1 is SGHVS and CDR2 FNYEAQ. This CDR3 has 15 amino acids. V gave up 4 bases and J gave up 4 bases, with 13 bases separating them. The variable domain in full, with the rest retrieved from reference TRBV7-6 and TRBJ1-4, is GAGVSQSPRYKVTKRGQDVALRCDPISGHVSLYWYRQALGQGPEFLTYFNYEAQQDKSGLPNDRFSAERPEGSISTLTIQRTEQRDSAMYRCASSSGLKSNEKLFFGSGTQLSVL.

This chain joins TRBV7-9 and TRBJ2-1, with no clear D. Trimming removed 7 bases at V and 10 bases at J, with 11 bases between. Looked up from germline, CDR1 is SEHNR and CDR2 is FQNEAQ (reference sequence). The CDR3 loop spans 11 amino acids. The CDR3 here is CASTKIGEQFF. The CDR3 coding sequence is TGTGCCAGCACCAAGATCGGAGAGCAGTTCTTC.

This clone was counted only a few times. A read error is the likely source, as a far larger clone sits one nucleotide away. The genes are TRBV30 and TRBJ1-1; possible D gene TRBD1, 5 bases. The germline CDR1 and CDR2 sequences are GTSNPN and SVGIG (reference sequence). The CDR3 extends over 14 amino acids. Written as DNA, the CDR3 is TGTGCCTGGAGCTTTCGGGACCGTGACTTAGAAGCTCTCTTT. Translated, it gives CAWSFRDRDLEALF.

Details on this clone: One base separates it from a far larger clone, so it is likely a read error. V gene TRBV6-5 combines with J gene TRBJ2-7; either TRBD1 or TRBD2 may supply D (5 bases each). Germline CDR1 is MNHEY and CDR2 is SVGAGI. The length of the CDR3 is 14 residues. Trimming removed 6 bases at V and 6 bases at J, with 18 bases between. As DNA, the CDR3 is TGTGCCAGCAGCGCCGGGGCCCCTGCCTCCGAGCAGTACTTC. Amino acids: CASSAGAPASEQYF.

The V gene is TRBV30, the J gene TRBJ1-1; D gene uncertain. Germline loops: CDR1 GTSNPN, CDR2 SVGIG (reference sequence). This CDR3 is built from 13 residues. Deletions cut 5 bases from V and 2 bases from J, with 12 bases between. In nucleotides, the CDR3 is TGTGCCTGGGACATTACGACAAACACTGAAGCTTTCTTT. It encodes CAWDITTNTEAFF.

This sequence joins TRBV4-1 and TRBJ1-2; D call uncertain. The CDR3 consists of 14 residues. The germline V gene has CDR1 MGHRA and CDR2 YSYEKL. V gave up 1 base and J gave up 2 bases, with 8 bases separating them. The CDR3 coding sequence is TGCGCCAGCAGCCAAGGCAGTATCAACTATGGCTACACCTTC. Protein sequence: CASSQGSINYGYTF.

CDR3 coding DNA: TGTGCCAGCAGTGACACTAGCGGGAGGGGAGTTGACATTCAGTACTTC. This translates into CASSDTSGRGVDIQYF. V gene TRBV6-1 combines with J gene TRBJ2-4; 13 positions match TRBD2. Germline assignment: CDR1 MNHNS and CDR2 SASEGT. The CDR3 spans 16 residues. Trimming removed 3 bases from V and 8 bases from J; junction bases left unmatched: 7.

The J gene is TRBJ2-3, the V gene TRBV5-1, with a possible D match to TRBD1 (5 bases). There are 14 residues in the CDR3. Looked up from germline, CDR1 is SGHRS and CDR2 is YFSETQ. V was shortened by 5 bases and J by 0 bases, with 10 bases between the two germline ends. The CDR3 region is CASRDTISTDTQYF. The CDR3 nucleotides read TGCGCCAGCAGGGACACCATAAGCACAGATACGCAGTATTTT. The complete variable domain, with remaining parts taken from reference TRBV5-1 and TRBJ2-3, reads KAGVTQTPRYLIKTRGQQVTLSCSPISGHRSVSWYQQTPGQGLQFLFEYFSETQRNKGNFPGRFSGRQFSNSRSEMNVSTLELGDSALYLCASRDTISTDTQYFGPGTRLTVL.

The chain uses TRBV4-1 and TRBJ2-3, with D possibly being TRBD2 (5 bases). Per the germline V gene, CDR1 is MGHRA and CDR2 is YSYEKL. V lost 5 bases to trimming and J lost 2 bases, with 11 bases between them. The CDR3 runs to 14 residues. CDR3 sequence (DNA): TGCGCCAGCAGCTTCAGCGGAGCCACAGATACGCAGTATTTT. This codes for CASSFSGATDTQYF.

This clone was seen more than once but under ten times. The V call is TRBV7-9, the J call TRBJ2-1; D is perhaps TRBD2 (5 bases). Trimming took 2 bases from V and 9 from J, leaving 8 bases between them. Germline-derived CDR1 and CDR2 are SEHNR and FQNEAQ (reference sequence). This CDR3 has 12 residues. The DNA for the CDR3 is TGTGCCAGCAGCTTATTAGGGAGTGAGCAGTTCTTC. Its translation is CASSLLGSEQFF.

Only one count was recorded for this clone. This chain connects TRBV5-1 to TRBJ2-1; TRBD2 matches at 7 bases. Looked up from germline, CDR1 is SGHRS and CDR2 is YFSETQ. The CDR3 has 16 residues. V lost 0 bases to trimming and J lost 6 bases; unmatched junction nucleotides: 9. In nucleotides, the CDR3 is TGCGCCAGCAGCTTGGTACCGACTAGCAGCATCAATGAGCAGTTCTTC. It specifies CASSLVPTSSINEQFF. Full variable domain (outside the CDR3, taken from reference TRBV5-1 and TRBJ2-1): KAGVTQTPRYLIKTRGQQVTLSCSPISGHRSVSWYQQTPGQGLQFLFEYFSETQRNKGNFPGRFSGRQFSNSRSEMNVSTLELGDSALYLCASSLVPTSSINEQFFGPGTRLTVL.

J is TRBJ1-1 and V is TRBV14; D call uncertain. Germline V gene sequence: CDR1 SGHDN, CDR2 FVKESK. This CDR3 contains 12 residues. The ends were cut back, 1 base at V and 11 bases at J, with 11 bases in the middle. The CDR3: CASSQGPTKAFF. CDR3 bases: TGTGCCAGCAGCCAAGGGCCTACGAAGGCTTTCTTT.